The 17 T cell receptor beta chains given below trace back to one sample, sequenced in a study of Ad26.COV2.S vaccination and SARS-CoV-2 variants. TCRdb's table, derived via immunoSEQ multiplex PCR, lists solely in-frame clones and lacks some. The sample lists more than 300,000 clones, about 85% occurring once. As for treatment: around 19 received Ad26.COV2.S at low or high dose, single or two shots; roughly five received placebo; per-sample allocation not given. The samples were gathered on day 63 after the first injection of vaccine or placebo. This specimen consisted of peripheral blood, obtained in a trial of Ad26.COV2.S vaccine versus placebo. The source of these receptors is a person aged 18-60 years who received the Ad26.COV2.S COVID-19 vaccine or a placebo.

The chain recombines TRBV7-9 with TRBJ1-3, with D possibly TRBD1 on 5 matching bases. V was shortened by 6 bases and J by 0 bases, with 12 bases between the two germline ends. The CDR3 spans 15 residues. Germline V gene lookup returns CDR1 SEHNR and CDR2 FQNEAQ (reference sequence). The CDR3: CASSPGGDSGNTIYF. The CDR3 DNA reads TGTGCCAGCAGTCCTGGGGGGGACTCTGGAAACACCATATATTTT.

The V and J genes are TRBV6-5 and TRBJ2-2; D is perhaps TRBD1 or TRBD2 (6 bases each). In germline, CDR1 is MNHEY, CDR2 SVGAGI. The CDR3 consists of 14 residues. Trimming cost V 7 bases and J 1 base, with 10 bases left between them. CDR3 in DNA: TGTGCCAGCAAGGGGGGCTTGAACACCGGGGAGCTGTTTTTT. Amino acid sequence: CASKGGLNTGELFF.

The table lists this clone with many counts. This chain connects TRBV12-5 to TRBJ2-1; possibly TRBD1 for D (6 bases). There are 13 residues in the CDR3. V lost 6 bases to trimming and J lost 6 bases, with 12 bases between them. The V gene's germline CDR1 is LGHNT and CDR2 FRNRAP. For the CDR3, the DNA is TGTGCTAGTGGCCTGTGGGGGCCCAATGAGCAGTTCTTC. This sequence encodes CASGLWGPNEQFF.

The chain is built from TRBV5-5 and TRBJ2-3; TRBD1 is a possible D gene (5 bases). CDR3 length: 14 amino acids. With 3 bases removed from V and 6 bases from J, the gap between germline ends came to 14 bases. Germline assignment: CDR1 SGHKS and CDR2 YYEKEE (reference sequence). For the CDR3, the DNA is TGTGCCAGCAGCTCGGTGGGGTGGGGCGATACGCAGTATTTT. Protein product: CASSSVGWGDTQYF.

The chain joins TRBV28 to TRBJ1-6; D possibly corresponds to TRBD1 (5 bases). This CDR3 is 13 amino acids long. The V and J ends lost 4 bases and 11 bases respectively, with 12 bases between them. Per germline, CDR1 MDHEN and CDR2 SYDVKM. The CDR3 DNA follows: TGTGCCAGCAGTTCGTCGGGGCGGACACCCCTCCACTTT. Amino acid sequence: CASSSSGRTPLHF.

The chain recombines TRBV5-1 with TRBJ1-3; 7 bases fit TRBD1. The germline CDR1 and CDR2 sequences are SGHRS and YFSETQ. Trimming at V came to 0 bases and at J to 3 bases, leaving 9 bases not matched to a gene. The CDR3 has 17 residues. In DNA, the CDR3 is TGCGCCAGCAGCTTGGGGACTGCAGGGGGGTATGGAAACACCATATATTTT. It is translated as CASSLGTAGGYGNTIYF.

The genes are TRBV18 and TRBJ1-4; 9 nucleotides match TRBD1. This CDR3 is built from 13 residues. The germline CDR1 and CDR2 sequences are KGHSH and LQKENI. With 0 bases clipped from V and 15 bases from J, the junction kept 5 bases outside the gene matches. Written as DNA, the CDR3 is TGTGCCAGCTCACCACCAGGACAGGGGTGGGTGTTTTTT. It is translated as CASSPPGQGWVFF.

This chain joins TRBV10-3 and TRBJ2-3; no firm D call. The V gene's germline CDR1 is ENHRY and CDR2 SYGVKD. The CDR3 consists of 11 residues. The V end was cut by 4 bases, the J end by 2 bases, with 1 base between. CDR3: CAISVTDTQYF. CDR3 bases: TGTGCCATCAGTGTCACAGATACGCAGTATTTT.

The rearrangement uses TRBV9 and TRBJ2-3; the D is unclear. Trimming took 1 base from V and 6 from J, leaving 9 bases between them. The CDR3 contains 13 residues. Germline assignment: CDR1 SGDLS and CDR2 YYNGEE. Here the CDR3 reads CASSVSPRDTQYF. The CDR3 DNA sequence: TGTGCCAGCAGCGTAAGTCCGCGGGATACGCAGTATTTT.

The chain joins TRBV11-1 to TRBJ2-7; D not resolved. With 3 bases removed from V and 3 bases from J, the gap between germline ends came to 15 bases. The CDR3 runs 15 residues. Germline CDR1 is SGHAT and CDR2 is FQDESV (reference sequence). The CDR3 loop reads CASSFESSLNYEQYF. CDR3 nucleotides: TGTGCCAGCAGCTTCGAGTCTAGTTTAAACTACGAGCAGTACTTC.

The CDR3 nucleotides are TGTGCCAGCACCACCCCCGGCAGCGGCTATGGCTACACCTTC. Encoded protein: CASTTPGSGYGYTF. This rearrangement joins TRBV11-2 to TRBJ1-2; no definite D call. Germline V gene lookup returns CDR1 SGHAT and CDR2 FQNNGV. The CDR3 sequence is 14 residues long. Trimming stripped 7 bases from V and 4 bases from J, with 16 bases between.

The chain employs TRBV27 and TRBJ1-4; 7 nucleotides align to TRBD1. V gave up 5 bases and J gave up 8 bases; unmatched junction bases: 8. The CDR3 loop spans 14 amino acids. Germline values: CDR1 MNHEY, CDR2 SMNVEV (reference sequence). The CDR3 nucleotides are TGTGCCAGCAGTCGACAGGGCGGAGAAGAAAAACTGTTTTTT. Amino acids: CASSRQGGEEKLFF. The variable domain in full, with the rest retrieved from reference TRBV27 and TRBJ1-4, is EAQVTQNPRYLITVTGKKLTVTCSQNMNHEYMSWYRQDPGLGLRQIYYSMNVEVTDKGDVPEGYKVSRKEKRNFPLILESPSPNQTSLYFCASSRQGGEEKLFFGSGTQLSVL.

This chain uses TRBV24-1 with TRBJ2-2, with 10 bases fitting TRBD1. Losses at the gene ends were 4 bases for V and 7 bases for J; bases not matched to a gene: 8. CDR1 and CDR2 from the germline V gene are KGHDR and SFDVKD. This CDR3 contains 16 residues. CDR3 nucleotide sequence: TGTGCCACCAGTGACGCAGACAGGGGGCGCTTCGGGGAGCTGTTTTTT. As protein: CATSDADRGRFGELFF.

In its sample, this clone was seen once. This sequence joins TRBV6-5 and TRBJ2-1; 9 nucleotides match TRBD1. The V gene end was trimmed by 0 bases and the J gene end by 5 bases; junction bases not matched to a gene: 5. Germline lookup yields CDR1 MNHEY and CDR2 SVGAGI. This CDR3 spans 16 amino acids. The CDR3 region has the DNA TGTGCCAGCAGTTACTCAGCGACAGGGGGGGACAATGAGCAGTTCTTC. It codes for CASSYSATGGDNEQFF.

This chain connects TRBV6-2 or TRBV6-3 to TRBJ1-1, with 11 nucleotides matching TRBD1. The germline V gene has CDR1 MNHEY and CDR2 SVGEGT. The CDR3 runs 15 residues. J gave up 5 bases and V 4 bases, and 6 bases lay outside the gene matches. As DNA, the CDR3 is TGTGCCAGCAGTTCCCGGGGACAGGGGGGGACTGAAGCTTTCTTT. Amino acids: CASSSRGQGGTEAFF.

The chain links TRBV11-3 to TRBJ2-7; TRBD1 or TRBD2 may be the D gene (5 bases each). This CDR3 has 15 residues. V was pared by 5 bases and J by 6 bases, with 20 bases between. The germline V gene has CDR1 SGHNT and CDR2 YENEEA. CDR3 nucleotide sequence: TGTGCCAGCAGCCCTTCAACCGGGGCCCCTTCCGAGCAGTACTTC. Its translation is CASSPSTGAPSEQYF.

The rearrangement links TRBV15 to TRBJ1-3; D is unclear. Germline CDR1 and CDR2: LNHNV and YYDKDF (reference sequence). Deletions cut 5 bases from V and 2 bases from J, with 10 bases between. This CDR3 region has 14 residues. The CDR3 coding sequence is TGTGCCACCAGCGCCTTCGGGGCTGGAAACACCATATATTTT. Amino acid sequence: CATSAFGAGNTIYF.